Listed here are 27 T cell receptor beta chains from one sample, sequenced in a study of cytomegalovirus exposure and HLA in healthy donors. The primer mix had 60 Vbeta and 13 Jbeta primers. TCRdb keeps only in-frame clones here, not all; method: immunoSEQ multiplex PCR. The table lists some 130,000 clones, around 80% of them singletons. Sample: PBMCs. These TCRs come from a female donor in good health and CMV-seronegative.

The chain joins TRBV7-2 to TRBJ1-1, with TRBD1 matching 7 bases. The CDR3 consists of 13 residues. From germline, CDR1 is SGHTA and CDR2 FQGNSA. Unmatched junction bases numbered 3, after V lost 3 bases and J lost 5 bases. The CDR3 coding sequence is TGTGCCAGCAGCTTCACAGGGGCTACTGAAGCTTTCTTT. Translating gives CASSFTGATEAFF.

The chain links TRBV7-2 to TRBJ2-7; D is perhaps TRBD2 (5 bases). This CDR3 is built from 15 residues. CDR1 SGHTA and CDR2 FQGNSA come from the germline V gene. Deletions cut 5 bases from V and 0 bases from J, with 14 bases between. The CDR3 spells CASSQSGRSSYEQYF. CDR3 DNA sequence: TGTGCCAGCAGCCAAAGCGGAAGGAGCTCCTACGAGCAGTACTTC.

The V and J genes are TRBV5-4 and TRBJ1-1, with 7 positions matching TRBD1. V gave up 0 bases and J gave up 0 bases; unmatched junction bases: 8. Germline CDR1 SGHNT, CDR2 YYREEE (reference sequence). This CDR3 region has 17 residues. In DNA form, the CDR3 reads TGTGCCAGCAGCTTGGTCCAAAGGGGGCCATTGAACACTGAAGCTTTCTTT. This sequence encodes CASSLVQRGPLNTEAFF.

This clone has a handful of counts. The CDR3 spells CASSRYLKPDTQYF. The CDR3 DNA follows: TGTGCCAGCAGTCGCTATCTGAAACCAGATACGCAGTATTTT. The J gene is TRBJ2-3, the V gene TRBV6-1, with no clear D. Trimming cost V 5 bases and J 4 bases, with 13 bases left between them. Germline V gives CDR1 MNHNS, CDR2 SASEGT. This CDR3 contains 14 residues.

The rearrangement uses TRBV25-1 and TRBJ2-1; TRBD2 aligns across 15 bases. The CDR3 contains 17 residues. V shed 3 bases and J 5 bases; nucleotides not matched to a gene: 5. The germline V gene encodes CDR1 MGHDK and CDR2 SYGVNS. In DNA, the CDR3 is TGTGCCAGCAGTGACCGGACTAGCGGGAGGGCGGACAATGAGCAGTTCTTC. Translation: CASSDRTSGRADNEQFF.

V gene TRBV4-2 combines with J gene TRBJ2-3, with 7 nucleotides matching TRBD2. The CDR3 covers 16 residues. V shed 0 bases, J shed 6 bases, and the junction held 9 bases outside the gene matches. The germline CDR1 and CDR2 sequences are LGHNA and YNFKEQ. Written as DNA, the CDR3 is TGTGCCAGCAGCCAAGAGGACGTGGGAGGGCGGGATACGCAGTATTTT. It encodes CASSQEDVGGRDTQYF.

This clone turned up a few times. V gene TRBV15 combines with J gene TRBJ2-5; 9 bases map to TRBD1. The V and J ends lost 7 bases and 2 bases, in that order; junction bases with no gene match: 2. CDR3 length: 13 amino acids. The germline gives CDR1 LNHNV, CDR2 YYDKDF (reference sequence). Written as DNA, the CDR3 is TGTGCCACCACACAGGGGGCACAAGAGACCCAGTACTTC. Amino acid sequence: CATTQGAQETQYF. Variable domain in full (rest from reference TRBV15 and TRBJ2-5): DAMVIQNPRYQVTQFGKPVTLSCSQTLNHNVMYWYQQKSSQAPKLLFHYYDKDFNNEADTPDNFQSRRPNTSFCFLDIRSPGLGDTAMYLCATTQGAQETQYFGPGTRLLVL.

This clone came up once. The chain links TRBV29-1 to TRBJ2-1; TRBD2 matches 12 bases. Trimming took 5 bases from V and 3 from J; bases not matched to a gene: 8. Germline CDR1 SQVTM, CDR2 ANQGSEA. There are 16 residues in the CDR3. CDR3: CSVLALLAGGYNEQFF. DNA of the CDR3: TGCAGCGTTCTGGCGTTACTAGCGGGAGGCTACAATGAGCAGTTCTTC.

The chain joins TRBV30 to TRBJ2-1; D perhaps matches TRBD1 (5 bases). V lost 3 bases and J 5 bases, leaving 8 bases between the germline ends. CDR3 length: 12 residues. Germline V gene lookup returns CDR1 GTSNPN and CDR2 SVGIG (reference sequence). CDR3 region: CAWSARDNEQFF. CDR3 DNA sequence: TGTGCCTGGAGCGCCAGGGACAATGAGCAGTTCTTC.

With regard to this clone: Germline is not matched at one junction end, which may reflect a read error. The DNA for the CDR3 is TGTGCCGGCAGTTACTCTGCGACAGGGGTACAGCCCCAGCATTTT. Its translation: CAGSYSATGVQPQHF. The chain joins TRBV6-5 to TRBJ1-5; TRBD1 aligns across 8 bases. Looked up from germline, CDR1 is MNHEY and CDR2 is SVGAGI. CDR3 length: 15 amino acids.

The rearrangement joins TRBV30 to TRBJ2-3, with TRBD2 matching 8 bases. Germline loops: CDR1 GTSNPN, CDR2 SVGIG (reference sequence). The CDR3 length is 14 residues. The V gene end was trimmed by 7 bases and the J gene end by 5 bases; junction bases not matched to a gene: 11. DNA of the CDR3: TGTGCCTCTAGGCCACTAGCGGAAATAGATACGCAGTATTTT. Its translation: CASRPLAEIDTQYF.

The chain links TRBV4-1 to TRBJ2-1, with TRBD2 identical over 10 bases. The CDR3 contains 16 residues. V trimming: 3 bases; J trimming: 6 bases; junction bases outside the gene matches: 8. The V gene's germline CDR1 is MGHRA and CDR2 YSYEKL. CDR3 region: CASSQTGASGSNEQFF. Written as DNA, the CDR3 is TGCGCCAGCAGCCAGACCGGGGCTAGCGGGAGCAATGAGCAGTTCTTC.

This clone was counted a single time. The chain is built from TRBV6-5 and TRBJ2-1; D is ambiguous. Germline V CDR1 and CDR2: MNHEY, SVGAGI. V was trimmed by 6 bases and J by 5 bases, leaving 11 bases between them. This CDR3 has 13 amino acids. The CDR3 DNA reads as TGTGCCAGCAGCACGCACCCAGACAATGAGCAGTTCTTC. Protein: CASSTHPDNEQFF.

This clone appeared a single time. This chain uses TRBV4-3 with TRBJ1-4, with no clear D. This CDR3 is built from 15 residues. From germline, CDR1 is LGHNA and CDR2 YSLEER. The germline V and J ends were trimmed by 1 base and 2 bases, with 8 bases remaining between them. This CDR3 is CASSQGGWTNEKLFF. In DNA, the CDR3 is TGCGCCAGCAGCCAAGGAGGGTGGACTAATGAAAAACTGTTTTTT.

The J gene is TRBJ2-5, the V gene TRBV5-6; 7 nucleotides align to TRBD1. This CDR3 is 14 amino acids long. Germline CDR1 SGHDT, CDR2 YYEEEE. The ends lost 2 bases at V and 2 bases at J; junction bases unmatched: 3. This CDR3 is CASSLPGQQETQYF. The CDR3 DNA sequence: TGTGCCAGCAGCTTACCGGGACAGCAAGAGACCCAGTACTTC. The full variable domain, completed using reference TRBV5-6 and TRBJ2-5, is DAGVTQSPTHLIKTRGQQVTLRCSPKSGHDTVSWYQQALGQGPQFIFQYYEEEERQRGNFPDRFSGHQFPNYSSELNVNALLLGDSALYLCASSLPGQQETQYFGPGTRLLVL.

This clone was recorded once. The genes are TRBV19 and TRBJ2-7, with D possibly TRBD2 on 6 matching bases. The V gene lost 6 bases and the J gene lost 2 bases, with 14 bases spanning the gap. The CDR3 loop spans 14 amino acids. CDR1 is LNHDA and CDR2 is SQIVND in the germline V gene (reference sequence). CDR3 in DNA: TGTGCCAGTAGGAGGCGGGACGGCACCTACGAGCAGTACTTC. It yields the protein CASRRRDGTYEQYF. Full variable domain (remainder filled in from reference TRBV19 and TRBJ2-7): DGGITQSPKYLFRKEGQNVTLSCEQNLNHDAMYWYRQDPGQGLRLIYYSQIVNDFQKGDIAEGYSVSREKKESFPLTVTSAQKNPTAFYLCASRRRDGTYEQYFGPGTRLTVT.

The J gene is TRBJ2-3, the V gene TRBV7-2, with 7 bases identical to TRBD2. CDR1 is SGHTA, CDR2 FQGNSA, per germline. The CDR3 spans 15 residues. Losses at the gene ends were 4 bases for V and 1 base for J; bases not matched to a gene: 5. CDR3 residues: CASSYSSGGTDTQYF. CDR3 nucleotide sequence: TGTGCCAGCAGCTATTCTAGCGGTGGCACAGATACGCAGTATTTT.

V is TRBV27 and J is TRBJ1-5; D is perhaps TRBD1 (6 bases). CDR3 length equals 16 residues. Between the trimmed V and J ends, which lost 5 bases and 4 bases, there was a span of 18 bases. Germline CDR1 is MNHEY and CDR2 is SMNVEV (reference sequence). The CDR3 sequence: CASSRGGAGVNQPQHF. CDR3 DNA: TGTGCCAGCAGTAGGGGAGGGGCAGGGGTAAATCAGCCCCAGCATTTT.

This clone has a single count. The chain couples TRBV5-1 to TRBJ2-1; possible D gene TRBD2, 5 bases. V was trimmed by 4 bases and J by 0 bases, leaving 8 bases between them. The length of the CDR3 is 14 residues. Germline assignment: CDR1 SGHRS and CDR2 YFSETQ. This chain's CDR3 is CASSRGNSYNEQFF. CDR3 nucleotides: TGCGCCAGCAGCCGGGGAAACTCCTACAATGAGCAGTTCTTC. Variable domain in full (rest from reference TRBV5-1 and TRBJ2-1): KAGVTQTPRYLIKTRGQQVTLSCSPISGHRSVSWYQQTPGQGLQFLFEYFSETQRNKGNFPGRFSGRQFSNSRSEMNVSTLELGDSALYLCASSRGNSYNEQFFGPGTRLTVL.

V gene TRBV10-3 combines with J gene TRBJ1-5, with 12 bases matching TRBD1. Germline values: CDR1 ENHRY, CDR2 SYGVKD. V shed 6 bases and J 7 bases; nucleotides not matched to a gene: 7. This CDR3 is 15 amino acids long. The CDR3 sequence is CAISPGQGAGQPQHF. The DNA for the CDR3 is TGTGCCATCAGCCCGGGACAGGGGGCCGGGCAGCCCCAGCATTTT.

The table lists this clone with a few counts. The V gene is TRBV5-1, the J gene TRBJ1-1; no reliable D call. Trimming shortened V by 0 bases and J by 1 base, and 4 bases separated the two germline ends. The CDR3 is 13 amino acids. Germline V gives CDR1 SGHRS, CDR2 YFSETQ. The CDR3 spells CASSLGENTEAFF. CDR3 in DNA: TGCGCCAGCAGCTTGGGCGAGAACACTGAAGCTTTCTTT.

The gene calls are TRBV11-2 and TRBJ2-5; 14 nucleotides match TRBD2. Germline V CDR1 and CDR2: SGHAT, FQNNGV. This CDR3 has 19 amino acids. The J segment lost 1 base and the V segment lost 5 bases, leaving 12 bases of the junction unmatched. The chain's CDR3 is CASSPPPGLAGVSQETQYF. CDR3 nucleotide sequence: TGTGCCAGCAGCCCACCCCCGGGACTAGCGGGAGTTAGCCAAGAGACCCAGTACTTC. The full variable domain, rest sourced from reference TRBV11-2 and TRBJ2-5, is EAGVAQSPRYKIIEKRQSVAFWCNPISGHATLYWYQQILGQGPKLLIQFQNNGVVDDSQLPKDRFSAERLKGVDSTLKIQPAKLEDSAVYLCASSPPPGLAGVSQETQYFGPGTRLLVL.

The CDR3 loop reads CAWSVQGRAHQPQHF. Written as DNA, the CDR3 is TGTGCCTGGAGTGTACAGGGCAGGGCTCACCAGCCCCAGCATTTT. V is TRBV30 and J is TRBJ1-5, with a tentative D call TRBD1 (6 bases). Per the germline V gene, CDR1 is GTSNPN and CDR2 is SVGIG (reference sequence). The CDR3 extends over 15 amino acids. Deletions cut 0 bases from V and 7 bases from J, with 16 bases between. Filled out from reference TRBV30 and TRBJ1-5, the complete variable domain reads SQTIHQWPATLVQPVGSPLSLECTVEGTSNPNLYWYRQAAGRGLQLLFYSVGIGQISSEVPQNLSASRPQDRQFILSSKKLLLSDSGFYLCAWSVQGRAHQPQHFGDGTRLSIL.

This chain joins TRBV29-1 and TRBJ1-2; the match to TRBD1 covers 8 bases. This CDR3 has 14 amino acids. Trimming cost V 1 base and J 4 bases; bases outside gene matches: 5. Germline lookup yields CDR1 SQVTM and CDR2 ANQGSEA. As DNA, the CDR3 is TGCAGCGTTGAAGGATCAGGGGGCGTCTATGGCTACACCTTC. Amino acid sequence: CSVEGSGGVYGYTF. Variable domain in full (rest from reference TRBV29-1 and TRBJ1-2): SAVISQKPSRDICQRGTSLTIQCQVDSQVTMMFWYRQQPGQSLTLIATANQGSEATYESGFVIDKFPISRPNLTFSTLTVSNMSPEDSSIYLCSVEGSGGVYGYTFGSGTRLTVV.

This rearrangement joins TRBV7-2 to TRBJ2-7; TRBD1 matches at 7 bases. The CDR3 is 16 amino acids. CDR1 SGHTA and CDR2 FQGNSA come from the germline V gene. The ends lost 2 bases at V and 4 bases at J; junction bases unmatched: 11. The CDR3 sequence: CASSLRDSRQGYEQYF. The CDR3 bases are TGTGCCAGCAGCTTACGGGACAGCCGCCAGGGGTACGAGCAGTACTTC.

This chain connects TRBV4-3 to TRBJ1-1; D unresolved. The CDR3 length is 14 residues. The germline gives CDR1 LGHNA, CDR2 YSLEER. Deletions cut 3 bases from V and 1 base from J, with 9 bases between. The CDR3 loop reads CASSQEGRNTEAFF. The DNA for the CDR3 is TGCGCCAGCAGCCAGGAAGGGAGGAACACTGAAGCTTTCTTT.

This clone was seen more than once but under ten times. This chain connects TRBV13 to TRBJ1-2; 7 nucleotides match TRBD1. This CDR3 contains 13 residues. Germline CDR1 PRHDT, CDR2 FYEKMQ (reference sequence). Losses at the gene ends were 0 bases for V and 10 bases for J; bases not matched to a gene: 5. The CDR3 DNA reads TGTGCCAGCAGCTTAGGTCAGGGGGATAACTACACCTTC. This sequence encodes CASSLGQGDNYTF. The variable domain in full, with the rest retrieved from reference TRBV13 and TRBJ1-2, is AAGVIQSPRHLIKEKRETATLKCYPIPRHDTVYWYQQGPGQDPQFLISFYEKMQSDKGSIPDRFSAQQFSDYHSELNMSSLELGDSALYFCASSLGQGDNYTFGSGTRLTVV.